The rows below give T cell receptor beta chains drawn from one sample of a study of glioma-infiltrating T cells after dendritic cell vaccination. Assay used: immunoSEQ multiplex PCR; TCRdb lists only in-frame clones, some missing. The sample holds about 24,000 clones, nearly 90% seen once. Sequencing used blood, obtained after dendritic cell vaccination. Every receptor here comes from a human donor with glioblastoma. The CDR3 runs from the conserved cysteine through the conserved F or W. The D gene is left open where the match is weak. The listing skips clone size in some rows; elsewhere it reads once, few, many or a size class.

len: 13; j_gene: TRBJ1-2; d_gene: .; v_gene: TRBV7-9; abundance: .; CDR3nt: TGTGCCAGCATTGCAGGGGCCTACTCTGGCTACACCTTC; CDR3aa: CASIAGAYSGYTF
len: 15; j_gene: TRBJ2-7; d_gene: TRBD1; v_gene: TRBV30; abundance: .; CDR3nt: TGTGCCTGGTCGTTATCCAACAGGGGGAGGCACGAGCAGTACTTC; CDR3aa: CAWSLSNRGRHEQYF
len: 14; j_gene: TRBJ2-7; d_gene: TRBD2; v_gene: TRBV27; abundance: few; CDR3nt: TGTGCCAGCAGTCTAGCGGGGGCTGGCTACGAGCAGTACTTC; CDR3aa: CASSLAGAGYEQYF
len: 16; j_gene: TRBJ2-2; d_gene: TRBD2; v_gene: TRBV7-8; abundance: few; CDR3nt: TGTGCCAGCAGCAGCGGGGGGGCTTGGTTTGCCGGGGAGCTGTTTTTT; CDR3aa: CASSSGGAWFAGELFF
len: 15; j_gene: TRBJ2-5; d_gene: .; v_gene: TRBV5-1; abundance: .; CDR3nt: TGCGCCAGCAGCAAAAGGGTAGGGGGTGGAGAGACCCAGTACTTC; CDR3aa: CASSKRVGGGETQYF
len: 16; j_gene: TRBJ2-1; d_gene: .; v_gene: TRBV9; abundance: .; CDR3nt: TGTGCCAGCAGCGTAGGTCCCCCAAACAGTTACAATGAGCAGTTCTTC; CDR3aa: CASSVGPPNSYNEQFF
len: 14; j_gene: TRBJ2-1; d_gene: TRBD2; v_gene: TRBV7-2; abundance: few; CDR3nt: TGTGCCAGCAGTCTAGCGGGGGCGTTTCATGAGCAGTTCTTC; CDR3aa: CASSLAGAFHEQFF
len: 14; j_gene: TRBJ2-3; d_gene: .; v_gene: TRBV11-2; abundance: .; CDR3nt: TGTGCCAGCAGCTTCCGGGACATCTCAGATACGCAGTATTTT; CDR3aa: CASSFRDISDTQYF
len: 13; j_gene: TRBJ1-3; d_gene: .; v_gene: TRBV30; abundance: .; CDR3nt: TGTGCCTGGAGTCCCGGCTCTGGAAACACCATATATTTT; CDR3aa: CAWSPGSGNTIYF
len: 15; j_gene: TRBJ2-7; d_gene: TRBD2; v_gene: TRBV6-5; abundance: .; CDR3nt: TGTGCCAGCAGGCTCGGGAGGAGTGGGGCCTACGAGCAGTACTTC; CDR3aa: CASRLGRSGAYEQYF
len: 15; j_gene: TRBJ1-6; d_gene: .; v_gene: TRBV5-1; abundance: once; CDR3nt: TGCGCCAGCAGCTTGGACAGCCCGTATAATTCACCCCTCCACTTT; CDR3aa: CASSLDSPYNSPLHF
len: 15; j_gene: TRBJ1-3; d_gene: .; v_gene: TRBV7-9; abundance: .; CDR3nt: TGTGCCAGCAGCTTAGGCCGGGGGTCTGGAAACACCATATATTTT; CDR3aa: CASSLGRGSGNTIYF
len: 15; j_gene: TRBJ2-7; d_gene: TRBD2; v_gene: TRBV4-1; abundance: .; CDR3nt: TGCGCCAGCACCTCGGGGGGGGCGGGAGACTACGAGCAGTACTTC; CDR3aa: CASTSGGAGDYEQYF
len: 15; j_gene: TRBJ2-4; d_gene: TRBD1; v_gene: TRBV19; abundance: .; CDR3nt: TGTGCCAGTAGTCGACAGGGTAGTGCCAAAAACATTCAGTACTTC; CDR3aa: CASSRQGSAKNIQYF
len: 15; j_gene: TRBJ1-1; d_gene: TRBD1; v_gene: TRBV7-9; abundance: .; CDR3nt: TGTGCCAGCAGCTTAGGGGGACAGGCGAACACTGAAGCTTTCTTT; CDR3aa: CASSLGGQANTEAFF
len: 14; j_gene: TRBJ2-7; d_gene: .; v_gene: TRBV27; abundance: .; CDR3nt: TGTGCCAGCAGTTTAGGCGGAACCTCCTACGAGCAGTACTTC; CDR3aa: CASSLGGTSYEQYF
len: 13; j_gene: TRBJ2-1; d_gene: TRBD1; v_gene: TRBV18; abundance: .; CDR3nt: TGTGCCAGCTCCCGGGACAGGGGCGATGAGCAGTTCTTC; CDR3aa: CASSRDRGDEQFF
len: 14; j_gene: TRBJ2-2; d_gene: .; v_gene: TRBV7-2; abundance: .; CDR3nt: TGTGCCAGCAGCCCACAGATAGGCGCCGGGGAGCTGTTTTTT; CDR3aa: CASSPQIGAGELFF
len: 14; j_gene: TRBJ1-2; d_gene: .; v_gene: TRBV5-6; abundance: .; CDR3nt: TGTGCCAGCAGCTTTACCGGGAGTAACTATGGCTACACCTTC; CDR3aa: CASSFTGSNYGYTF
len: 13; j_gene: TRBJ2-5; d_gene: TRBD2; v_gene: TRBV5-4; abundance: .; CDR3nt: TGTGCCAGCACCGAGGTGGGGGGGGAGACCCAGTACTTC; CDR3aa: CASTEVGGETQYF
len: 14; j_gene: TRBJ2-3; d_gene: .; v_gene: TRBV11-1; abundance: .; CDR3nt: TGTGCCAGCAGCTGGACAGTTAGCACAGATACGCAGTATTTT; CDR3aa: CASSWTVSTDTQYF
len: 14; j_gene: TRBJ2-7; d_gene: .; v_gene: TRBV7-8; abundance: .; CDR3nt: TGTGCCAGCAGCTTAGGTACAGGGACCTACGAGCAGTACTTC; CDR3aa: CASSLGTGTYEQYF
len: 12; j_gene: TRBJ1-6; d_gene: .; v_gene: TRBV2; abundance: .; CDR3nt: TGTGCCAGCGGAGAGAATAATTCACCCCTCCACTTT; CDR3aa: CASGENNSPLHF
len: 12; j_gene: TRBJ2-7; d_gene: .; v_gene: TRBV7-9; abundance: .; CDR3nt: TGTGCCAGCAGCTTGGACACTGGCGAGCAGTACTTC; CDR3aa: CASSLDTGEQYF
len: 13; j_gene: TRBJ1-2; d_gene: TRBD1; v_gene: TRBV13; abundance: .; CDR3nt: TGTGCCAGCAGCGGACAGGGGTCAGATGGCTACACCTTC; CDR3aa: CASSGQGSDGYTF
len: 14; j_gene: TRBJ1-4; d_gene: .; v_gene: TRBV5-4; abundance: .; CDR3nt: TGTGCCAGCAGGGAAGATTCGGGTAATGAAAAACTGTTTTTT; CDR3aa: CASREDSGNEKLFF
len: 14; j_gene: TRBJ2-5; d_gene: .; v_gene: TRBV7-7; abundance: .; CDR3nt: TGTGCCAGCATGGAGGGGGCTAACCAAGAGACCCAGTACTTC; CDR3aa: CASMEGANQETQYF
len: 14; j_gene: TRBJ1-1; d_gene: TRBD1; v_gene: TRBV4-1; abundance: once; CDR3nt: TGCGCCAGCAGCCACACAGGGGGAAACACTGAAGCTTTCTTT; CDR3aa: CASSHTGGNTEAFF
len: 15; j_gene: TRBJ2-7; d_gene: .; v_gene: TRBV4-1; abundance: .; CDR3nt: TGCGCCAGCAGCCATGCGGAATCGTCCTCCTACGAGCAGTACTTC; CDR3aa: CASSHAESSSYEQYF
len: 16; j_gene: TRBJ2-5; d_gene: .; v_gene: TRBV6-6; abundance: .; CDR3nt: TGTGCCAGCGCTGGGGGAATAGCGGTTTACCAAGAGACCCAGTACTTC; CDR3aa: CASAGGIAVYQETQYF
len: 15; j_gene: TRBJ2-1; d_gene: .; v_gene: TRBV11-2; abundance: .; CDR3nt: TGTGCCAGCACTCCCGGGGGTGCGTCCTACAATGAGCAGTTCTTC; CDR3aa: CASTPGGASYNEQFF
len: 13; j_gene: TRBJ1-3; d_gene: .; v_gene: TRBV10-1; abundance: once; CDR3nt: TGCGCCAGCAGTGTTGTCAGGGCATACACCATATATTTT; CDR3aa: CASSVVRAYTIYF
len: 17; j_gene: TRBJ2-3; d_gene: .; v_gene: TRBV19; abundance: .; CDR3nt: TGTGCCAGTAGTCCCCACGTGGGGCAGGGATACACAGATACGCAGTATTTT; CDR3aa: CASSPHVGQGYTDTQYF
len: 14; j_gene: TRBJ1-2; d_gene: .; v_gene: TRBV5-4; abundance: .; CDR3nt: TGTGCCAGCAGCTCCCCAACAGGACCCTATGGCTACACCTTC; CDR3aa: CASSSPTGPYGYTF
len: 14; j_gene: TRBJ2-1; d_gene: TRBD2; v_gene: TRBV27; abundance: .; CDR3nt: TGTGCCAGCACTCCGGGACTAGCGGCCGGTGAGCAGTTCTTC; CDR3aa: CASTPGLAAGEQFF
len: 12; j_gene: TRBJ2-3; d_gene: TRBD2; v_gene: TRBV19; abundance: .; CDR3nt: TGTGCCAGTCCCCTGGGAGGGGATACGCAGTATTTT; CDR3aa: CASPLGGDTQYF
len: 13; j_gene: TRBJ2-1; d_gene: TRBD1; v_gene: TRBV5-1; abundance: .; CDR3nt: TGCGCCAGCAGCTTGGCGGGGACAGGGGATCAGTTCTTC; CDR3aa: CASSLAGTGDQFF
len: 14; j_gene: TRBJ1-4; d_gene: .; v_gene: TRBV14; abundance: .; CDR3nt: TGTGCCAGCAGCCCAGAGGGCAGGGTTGCAAAACTGTTTTTT; CDR3aa: CASSPEGRVAKLFF
len: 15; j_gene: TRBJ2-1; d_gene: TRBD1; v_gene: TRBV5-1; abundance: .; CDR3nt: TGCGCCAGCAGCTTGGCACCAGGGGGAGAGTATGAGCAGTTCTTC; CDR3aa: CASSLAPGGEYEQFF
len: 16; j_gene: TRBJ1-5; d_gene: TRBD1; v_gene: TRBV15; abundance: .; CDR3nt: TGTGCCACTTCAGACAGGGGGCGCGTAACAGGGCAGCCCCAGCATTTT; CDR3aa: CATSDRGRVTGQPQHF
len: 13; j_gene: TRBJ2-1; d_gene: TRBD2; v_gene: TRBV7-8; abundance: .; CDR3nt: TGTGCCAGCAGCCCGGGGGGGAGAGATGAGCAGTTCTTC; CDR3aa: CASSPGGRDEQFF
len: 17; j_gene: TRBJ2-5; d_gene: TRBD2; v_gene: TRBV12-5; abundance: .; CDR3nt: TGTGCTAGTGGTCCCAAGAGTAGCGGGGGGTACCAAGAGACCCAGTACTTC; CDR3aa: CASGPKSSGGYQETQYF
len: 17; j_gene: TRBJ2-7; d_gene: TRBD2; v_gene: TRBV11-2; abundance: .; CDR3nt: TGTGCCAGCAGCTTAGGTACTGGCGGGGGGGCCTCCTACGAGCAGTACTTC; CDR3aa: CASSLGTGGGASYEQYF
len: 14; j_gene: TRBJ1-2; d_gene: .; v_gene: TRBV19; abundance: .; CDR3nt: TGTGCCAGTAGTAGACCTGGCAGGTTCCATGGCTACACCTTC; CDR3aa: CASSRPGRFHGYTF
len: 11; j_gene: TRBJ2-5; d_gene: .; v_gene: TRBV2; abundance: .; CDR3nt: TGTGCCAGCGCGTACCAAGAGACCCAGTACTTC; CDR3aa: CASAYQETQYF
len: 16; j_gene: TRBJ2-7; d_gene: TRBD2; v_gene: TRBV2; abundance: once; CDR3nt: TGTGCCAGCCAATGGACTAGCGGGGGGTCGACCTACGAGCAGTACTTC; CDR3aa: CASQWTSGGSTYEQYF
len: 15; j_gene: TRBJ1-1; d_gene: .; v_gene: TRBV6-6; abundance: .; CDR3nt: TGTGCCAGCAGTTACTCCCAAGGGAGGAACACTGAAGCTTTCTTT; CDR3aa: CASSYSQGRNTEAFF
len: 11; j_gene: TRBJ2-3; d_gene: .; v_gene: TRBV10-2; abundance: .; CDR3nt: TGCGCCAGCAGTTTCGCAGATACGCAGTATTTT; CDR3aa: CASSFADTQYF
len: 10; j_gene: TRBJ2-7; d_gene: .; v_gene: TRBV20-1; abundance: .; CDR3nt: TGCAGTGCTAGAGACGGCGAGCAGTACTTC; CDR3aa: CSARDGEQYF
len: 12; j_gene: TRBJ1-1; d_gene: .; v_gene: TRBV29-1; abundance: .; CDR3nt: TGCAGCGTGAACACGGGGGACACTGAAGCTTTCTTT; CDR3aa: CSVNTGDTEAFF
len: 17; j_gene: TRBJ1-5; d_gene: .; v_gene: TRBV6-1; abundance: .; CDR3nt: TGTGCCAGCAGTGAATCGGTGGTACCCCGGAGGAATCAGCCCCAGCATTTT; CDR3aa: CASSESVVPRRNQPQHF